This TCR beta chain was recorded in a study of OX40 agonist ivuxolimab in advanced cancers. Study-level information: Every 2 weeks, patients received ivuxolimab intravenously, dosed at 0.01 to 10 mg/kg. General study findings and limits: With doses of 0.1-3.0 mg/kg, partial responders showed among the lowest clonal expansion.

The CDR3 has 14 residues. V was trimmed by 2 bases and J by 8 bases, leaving 12 bases between them. Germline V lookup: CDR1 MDHEN, CDR2 SYDVKM. Using immunoSEQ multiplex PCR, the repertoire was profiled, and TCRdb retains in-frame clones only, with some absent. The repertoire has over 35,000 clones, approximately 90% of them found once; the top ten carry under 5.5%. A note on this clone: What it binds is unknown.

The chain employs TRBV28 and TRBJ2-2; possible D gene TRBD2, 7 bases. The clonotype comes from an adult with an advanced solid tumor such as melanoma, head and neck, liver or kidney cancer. The sequenced sample was CD4+ or CD8+ T cells sorted from blood, obtained in a trial of the OX40 agonist ivuxolimab. The CDR3 sequence is CASSLAGARGELFF. CDR3 DNA sequence: TGTGCCAGCAGTTTAGCGGGGGCCAGAGGGGAGCTGTTTTTT.